The source of this T cell receptor (beta chain) is a study of post-analysis software for immune sequencing data. Study-level information: Courses of disease covered relapsing-remitting, secondary progressive and progressive-relapsing multiple sclerosis. Findings of the study overall: F measure showed strong co-clustering of same-batch samples. Higher frequency in patients than in controls was seen for about 5 TRBV segments, with TRBV5-6, TRBV5-1 and TRBV20-1 among them. Among multiple sclerosis patients, normalized Chao1 diversity was significantly below that of controls.

Unique-molecular-identifier-tagged TCR beta cDNA libraries were used. The T cell input of roughly 0.95 to 10 million gave roughly 0.5 million cDNA molecules. TCRdb reanalysed the PCR reads using MiXCR and keeps one entry per CDR3 protein. This sample yields 650,000 to 850,000 distinct CDR3 sequences, of which 53% are seen a single time; over 4% belongs to the top ten. The CDR3 is 13 amino acids. V was trimmed by 0 bases and J by 11 bases, leaving 13 bases between them. Germline assignment: CDR1 SGHTA and CDR2 FQGTGA. Of note for this clonotype: The antigen is unknown.

This clonotype was sampled from a girl aged 5-17 years with multiple sclerosis. Material for sequencing was blood. The chain joins TRBV7-3 to TRBJ2-5; D unresolved. The CDR3 loop reads CASSLTVDNEQYF. For the CDR3, the DNA is TGTGCCAGCAGCTTAACGGTAGACAATGAGCAGTACTTC. Together with reference TRBV7-3 and TRBJ2-5, the CDR3 gives the full variable domain: GAGVSQTPSNKVTEKGKYVELRCDPISGHTALYWYRQSLGQGPEFLIYFQGTGAADDSGLPNDRFFAVRPEGSVSTLKIQRTERGDSAVYLCASSLTVDNEQYFGPGTRLLVL.